This TCR beta chain was observed in a study of control samples from healthy donors and cancer patients. Libraries were prepared by immunoSEQ multiplex PCR; TCRdb keeps only in-frame clonotypes and omits some of them. The sample data list fewer than 200,000 clones. Sample: blood. The source is a woman aged 25 to 39 in good health.

CDR3 coding DNA: TGTGCCAGCAGCTTATTCCTACCGAACACTGAAGCTTTCTTT. It is translated as CASSLFLPNTEAFF. This sequence joins TRBV7-2 and TRBJ1-1; D remains ambiguous. The V and J ends lost 2 bases and 1 base respectively, with 8 bases between them. This CDR3 spans 14 amino acids. In germline, CDR1 is SGHTA, CDR2 FQGNSA.